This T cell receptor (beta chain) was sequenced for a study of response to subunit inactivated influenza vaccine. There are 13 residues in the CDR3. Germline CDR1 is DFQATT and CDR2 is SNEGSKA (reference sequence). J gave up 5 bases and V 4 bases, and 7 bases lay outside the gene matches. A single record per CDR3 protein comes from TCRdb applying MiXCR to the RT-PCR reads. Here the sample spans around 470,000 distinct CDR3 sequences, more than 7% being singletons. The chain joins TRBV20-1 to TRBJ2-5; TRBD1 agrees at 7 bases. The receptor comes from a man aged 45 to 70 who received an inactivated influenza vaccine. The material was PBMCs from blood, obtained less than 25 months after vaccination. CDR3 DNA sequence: TGCAGTGCTACCCCGACAGGGTCCGAGACCCAGTACTTC. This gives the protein CSATPTGSETQYF.